One sample yielded the 23 T cell receptor beta chains listed below, sequenced in a study of cytotoxic CD8 clonotypes in ibrutinib-treated CLL (dated by TCRdb to the early 2020s). Libraries were made using the immunoSEQ multiplex PCR assay. In its TCRdb copy, this immuneACCESS table keeps in-frame sequences only and misses some clones. Where compared with another copy, unresolved V genes explain less than half of these, and the others have no known cause. This sample holds about 140,000 clones; approximately 80% were observed only once. Around 30% of the sample is taken by the ten largest. The intended sense of this specimen's time point label: approximately twelve months on ibrutinib. This specimen consisted of PBMCs, obtained after 12 months of ibrutinib treatment. The receptors originated from a human donor with chronic lymphocytic leukemia.

The rearrangement uses TRBV6-1 and TRBJ2-3; no clear D gene. The CDR3 runs to 14 residues. With 6 bases removed from V and 2 bases from J, the gap between germline ends came to 12 bases. CDR1 and CDR2 from the germline V gene are MNHNS and SASEGT. CDR3 nucleotides: TGTGCCAGCAGATTTGACACACTCACAGATACGCAGTATTTT. It codes for CASRFDTLTDTQYF.

The rearrangement uses TRBV5-1 and TRBJ1-2; no definite D call. Germline CDR1 SGHRS, CDR2 YFSETQ. V was cut by 0 bases and J by 7 bases, with 13 bases left in between. This CDR3 comprises 14 residues. The CDR3 loop reads CASSLEWSGRGYTF. The DNA of the CDR3 is TGCGCCAGCAGCTTGGAGTGGTCTGGGCGTGGCTACACCTTC.

The chain combines TRBV19 with TRBJ2-5, with 8 bases lining up with TRBD2. Germline V lookup: CDR1 LNHDA, CDR2 SQIVND (reference sequence). The CDR3 sequence is 14 residues long. V gave up 4 bases and J gave up 4 bases; unmatched junction bases: 5. CDR3 sequence (DNA): TGTGCCAGTAGTAAAAGCGGGAGCCGAGAGACCCAGTACTTC. Residues: CASSKSGSRETQYF.

The chain uses TRBV15 and TRBJ1-6, with D perhaps matching TRBD1 (6 bases). V lost 1 base to trimming and J lost 7 bases, with 11 bases between them. CDR1 and CDR2 (germline): LNHNV, YYDKDF (reference sequence). CDR3 length: 15 residues. This CDR3 is CATSRGTGSNSPLHF. For the CDR3, the DNA is TGTGCCACCAGCAGAGGAACAGGGTCAAATTCACCCCTCCACTTT.

Turning to this clone: A much larger clone lies a single base off, so this may be a read error. The J gene is TRBJ2-2, the V gene TRBV7-1, with no clear D. TRBV7-1 is recorded as an ORF, its role being uncertain. The V end lost 4 bases, the J end lost 3 bases, and 3 bases lay between the germline ends. The CDR3 runs 12 residues. DNA of the CDR3: TGTGCCAGCAGCTTCTACACCGGGGAGCTGTTTTTT. Its protein product is CASSFYTGELFF.

CDR3 bases: TGTGCCAGCAGCCTGTCCGGGGCAGGGGCTTTCGCTAACTATGGCTACACCTTC. Its translation: CASSLSGAGAFANYGYTF. V usage is TRBV28 and J usage is TRBJ1-2, with a possible D match to TRBD1 (6 bases). V lost 6 bases and J 0 bases, leaving 23 bases between the germline ends. This CDR3 spans 18 amino acids. CDR1 is MDHEN, CDR2 SYDVKM, per germline.

This clone was recorded at least ten times. The chain joins TRBV29-1 to TRBJ1-4, with D hard to call. The CDR3 is 11 amino acids. V shed 2 bases and J shed 7 bases, with 5 bases lying between them. Germline V gene data show CDR1 as SQVTM and CDR2 as ANQGSEA. Here the CDR3 reads CSVESGEKLFF. The CDR3 coding sequence is TGCAGCGTTGAAAGCGGTGAAAAACTGTTTTTT.

The chain carries TRBV7-8 and TRBJ2-2; D is ambiguous. The CDR3 sequence is 16 residues long. Trimming pared 3 bases from V and 1 base from J, leaving 12 bases between. Germline V gene data show CDR1 as SGHVS and CDR2 as FQNEAQ. CDR3 sequence (DNA): TGTGCCAGCAGCTTTAGCCTTGACCGGAACACCGGGGAGCTGTTTTTT. It is translated as CASSFSLDRNTGELFF. Full variable domain (remainder filled in from reference TRBV7-8 and TRBJ2-2): GAGVSQSPRYKVAKRGQDVALRCDPISGHVSLFWYQQALGQGPEFLTYFQNEAQLDKSGLPSDRFFAERPEGSVSTLKIQRTQQEDSAVYLCASSFSLDRNTGELFFGEGSRLTVL.

The rearrangement uses TRBV27 and TRBJ1-2, with TRBD1 identical over 8 bases. Germline loops: CDR1 MNHEY, CDR2 SMNVEV (reference sequence). The V and J ends lost 1 base and 8 bases, in that order; junction bases with no gene match: 9. The CDR3 is 15 amino acids. The CDR3 protein is CASSLYLGQGFGYTF. The CDR3 DNA is TGTGCCAGCAGTTTATACCTAGGACAGGGCTTCGGCTACACCTTC.

V gene TRBV6-5 combines with J gene TRBJ1-1; D possibly corresponds to TRBD1 (6 bases). The CDR3 totals 14 residues. Trimming left V 0 bases short and J 4 bases short, with 9 bases between. Germline CDR1 MNHEY, CDR2 SVGAGI. CDR3 in DNA: TGTGCCAGCAGTTACTCTAGGGGGTCCACTGAAGCTTTCTTT. Its protein product is CASSYSRGSTEAFF.

By share of the sample, this clone is medium-sized. The J gene is TRBJ2-7, the V gene TRBV10-3; D tentatively fits TRBD1 or TRBD2 (5 bases each). V gave up 10 bases and J gave up 3 bases, with 16 bases separating them. Germline CDR1 and CDR2: ENHRY and SYGVKD. The CDR3 has 13 residues. DNA for the CDR3: TGTGCCAGTCACCGGGACGGAGGCTACGAGCAGTACTTC. Its protein is CASHRDGGYEQYF.

This clone was counted only a few times. V usage is TRBV2 and J usage is TRBJ2-5, with D perhaps TRBD1 (7 bases). With 10 bases removed from V and 5 bases from J, the gap between germline ends came to 14 bases. CDR1 and CDR2 from the germline V gene are SNHLY and FYNNEI. This CDR3 has 12 amino acids. CDR3 sequence: CATLAGGETQYF. In DNA form, the CDR3 reads TGTGCCACACTAGCAGGGGGGGAGACCCAGTACTTC.

This clone occurred a few times. V usage is TRBV5-5 and J usage is TRBJ2-1; TRBD1 is a possible D gene (6 bases). The CDR3 has 14 residues. V lost 0 bases and J lost 4, with 8 bases in between. Looked up from germline, CDR1 is SGHKS and CDR2 is YYEKEE (reference sequence). The CDR3 coding sequence is TGTGCCAGCAGCTTGGACAGGGTTTACAATGAGCAGTTCTTC. Its translation is CASSLDRVYNEQFF.

The V call is TRBV6-1, the J call TRBJ2-7, with 8 bases fitting TRBD1. CDR1 MNHNS and CDR2 SASEGT come from the germline V gene. Unmatched junction bases numbered 6, after V lost 6 bases and J lost 5 bases. The CDR3 sequence is 13 residues long. The CDR3 nucleotides read TGTGCCAGCAGCCCCAGGGGGCCGGACGAGCAGTACTTC. Protein: CASSPRGPDEQYF.

The CDR3 reads CASSLARDGQPQHF. For the CDR3, the DNA is TGTGCCAGCAGCTTAGCCAGGGACGGTCAGCCCCAGCATTTT. The rearrangement uses TRBV7-2 and TRBJ1-5; D perhaps matches TRBD1 (5 bases). CDR3 length: 14 amino acids. The V end was cut by 0 bases, the J end by 6 bases, with 9 bases between. Looked up from germline, CDR1 is SGHTA and CDR2 is FQGNSA.

The chain carries TRBV7-9 and TRBJ1-2; no reliable D call. Germline CDR1 reads SEHNR; CDR2 reads FQNEAQ (reference sequence). This CDR3 is 13 amino acids long. V was cut by 7 bases and J by 1 base, with 10 bases left in between. In DNA, the CDR3 is TGTGCCAGCAACCCACCCCTTAACTATGGCTACACCTTC. This codes for CASNPPLNYGYTF.

V gene TRBV7-3 combines with J gene TRBJ1-3; D not resolved. The CDR3 is 14 amino acids. The germline V and J ends were trimmed by 1 base and 8 bases, with 12 bases remaining between them. CDR1 SGHTA and CDR2 FQGTGA come from the germline V gene. The CDR3 here is CASSLNGQTDTIYF. CDR3 DNA sequence: TGTGCCAGCAGCTTAAATGGCCAGACCGACACCATATATTTT.

This chain uses TRBV30 with TRBJ1-1, with D perhaps matching TRBD1 (5 bases). The CDR3 runs to 10 residues. V was clipped by 3 bases and J by 10 bases, with 9 bases between them. In germline, CDR1 is GTSNPN, CDR2 SVGIG (reference sequence). The DNA of the CDR3 is TGTGCCTGGAGGGGACGGGGAGCTTTCTTT. It encodes CAWRGRGAFF.

The chain joins TRBV7-2 to TRBJ2-2; D is ambiguous. The CDR3 has 13 amino acids. Germline V CDR1 and CDR2: SGHTA, FQGNSA. Trimming cost V 5 bases and J 7 bases, with 11 bases left between them. CDR3 DNA sequence: TGTGCCAGCAGCCCACAGAGATACGGGGAGCTGTTTTTT. Protein sequence: CASSPQRYGELFF. Together with reference TRBV7-2 and TRBJ2-2, the CDR3 gives the full variable domain: GAGVSQSPSNKVTEKGKDVELRCDPISGHTALYWYRQSLGQGLEFLIYFQGNSAPDKSGLPSDRFSAERTGGSVSTLTIQRTQQEDSAVYLCASSPQRYGELFFGEGSRLTVL.

This chain links TRBV25-1 with TRBJ2-5; no definite D call. The CDR3 is 18 residues long. CDR1 MGHDK and CDR2 SYGVNS come from the germline V gene. V was pared by 1 base and J by 3 bases, with 21 bases between. As DNA, the CDR3 is TGTGCCAGCAGTGAATTTTTACTCGGGCTCAGAGAAAAAGAGACCCAGTACTTC. This codes for CASSEFLLGLREKETQYF.

V and J are TRBV5-1 and TRBJ2-7; D gene ambiguous. The germline CDR1 and CDR2 sequences are SGHRS and YFSETQ. The CDR3 covers 16 residues. V lost 4 bases to trimming and J lost 2 bases, with 19 bases between them. The CDR3 coding sequence is TGCGCCAGCAGCCCGAAGATACCGGAGCGCACCTACGAGCAGTACTTC. It encodes CASSPKIPERTYEQYF.

V usage is TRBV6-5 and J usage is TRBJ2-3; no reliable D call. Germline V gene sequence: CDR1 MNHEY, CDR2 SVGAGI. The CDR3 spans 14 residues. With 1 base removed from V and 2 bases from J, the gap between germline ends came to 7 bases. This CDR3 reads CASSYLAATDTQYF. DNA of the CDR3: TGTGCCAGCAGTTACTTAGCCGCCACAGATACGCAGTATTTT.

This chain uses TRBV28 with TRBJ2-7; D possibly corresponds to TRBD2 (6 bases). The V gene's germline CDR1 is MDHEN and CDR2 SYDVKM. Trimming left V 6 bases short and J 2 bases short, with 11 bases between. This CDR3 comprises 13 residues. CDR3 amino acids: CASRGTVAYEQYF. The CDR3 nucleotides are TGTGCCAGCAGGGGGACTGTTGCCTACGAGCAGTACTTC.